A selection of T cell receptor beta chains follows, all from one sample in a study of graft-versus-host responses after intestinal transplantation. TCRdb keeps only in-frame clones here, not all; method: immunoSEQ multiplex PCR. The data show more than 85,000 clones, about 92% seen once. The antigens these receptors bind are not known. The sequences come from unstimulated CD8+ T cells sorted from spleen or lymph node cells, collected before intestinal transplant. All receptors derive from a human donor who received an intestinal transplant. Both conserved end residues are part of each CDR3. The order of the fields is CDR3 length, D gene, V gene, J gene, clone size, CDR3 protein, CDR3 DNA. A D gene is named only where the DNA matches it firmly. Clone size is stated in some rows and not others, as once, few, many or a class when expanded.

12	.	TRBV11-3	TRBJ1-1	.	CASSPGGDGSFF	TGTGCCAGCAGCCCCGGAGGGGATGGGTCTTTCTTT
15	TRBD2	TRBV9	TRBJ2-5	.	CASSVEGTSGETQYF	TGTGCCAGCAGCGTAGAAGGTACTAGCGGGGAGACCCAGTACTTC
14	.	TRBV1	TRBJ2-7	.	CTSREGTGPYEQYF	TGCACCAGCAGAGAGGGGACAGGACCCTACGAGCAGTACTTC
17	TRBD2	TRBV19	TRBJ2-3	.	CASSSLRRGGEFDTQYF	TGTGCCAGTAGTTCCCTTAGGCGGGGGGGAGAGTTTGATACGCAGTATTTT
15	.	TRBV27	TRBJ2-7	.	CASSLRSSASYEQYF	TGTGCCAGCAGTTTAAGGTCTAGCGCTTCCTACGAGCAGTACTTC
18	.	TRBV30	TRBJ2-1	.	CAWSVPNKGGSSYNEQFF	TGTGCCTGGAGTGTCCCTAACAAAGGGGGTAGCTCCTACAATGAGCAGTTCTTC
16	.	TRBV4-3	TRBJ2-2	.	CASSQEGGSNTGELFF	TGCGCCAGCAGCCAAGAAGGAGGGTCGAACACCGGGGAGCTGTTTTTT
11	.	TRBV19	TRBJ1-1	.	CATNRNTEAFF	TGTGCCACTAACAGGAACACTGAAGCTTTCTTT
15	TRBD2	TRBV11-2	TRBJ2-5	.	CASSQSGGAVETQYF	TGTGCCAGCAGCCAAAGCGGGGGGGCCGTGGAGACCCAGTACTTC
16	.	TRBV4-3	TRBJ2-2	.	CASTDWGGVGTGELFF	TGCGCCAGCACAGATTGGGGGGGCGTAGGGACCGGGGAGCTGTTTTTT
14	.	TRBV4-3	TRBJ2-7	.	CASSPRSTGTEQYF	TGCGCCAGCAGCCCTAGATCGACAGGAACCGAGCAGTACTTC
15	TRBD1	TRBV5-5	TRBJ1-1	.	CASTLKGGSNTEAFF	TGTGCCAGCACCCTAAAAGGGGGCTCGAACACTGAAGCTTTCTTT
16	TRBD2	TRBV27	TRBJ2-7	.	CASSSPAGGDIYEQYF	TGTGCCAGCAGTTCTCCAGCGGGGGGAGATATTTACGAGCAGTACTTC
14	.	TRBV10-1	TRBJ2-3	.	CASSEETRTDTQYF	TGCGCCAGCAGTGAGGAGACTCGCACAGATACGCAGTATTTT
15	TRBD2	TRBV12-5	TRBJ2-1	.	CASGTGTSGYNEQFF	TGTGCTAGTGGCACCGGGACTAGCGGCTACAATGAGCAGTTCTTC
14	.	TRBV27	TRBJ2-7	once	CASSPRGETYEQYF	TGTGCCAGCAGCCCCAGGGGGGAGACCTACGAGCAGTACTTC
15	TRBD1	TRBV18	TRBJ1-2	.	CASSPPQGARYGYTF	TGTGCCAGCTCACCACCCCAGGGGGCGCGATATGGCTACACCTTC
14	.	TRBV6-5	TRBJ1-3	few	CASRGDKDVNTIYF	TGTGCCAGCAGAGGGGACAAGGATGTAAACACCATATATTTT
17	.	TRBV7-9	TRBJ2-7	.	CASSLPYPEGGNHEQYF	TGTGCCAGCAGCTTACCTTACCCCGAGGGAGGTAACCACGAGCAGTACTTC
14	.	TRBV4-3	TRBJ2-1	.	CASSQGSGDNEQFF	TGCGCCAGCAGCCAAGGATCCGGGGACAATGAGCAGTTCTTC
15	TRBD2	TRBV4-3	TRBJ2-1	.	CASSQGGGGAREQFF	TGCGCCAGCAGCCAAGGGGGCGGGGGGGCTCGGGAGCAGTTCTTC
15	.	TRBV30	TRBJ2-5	once	CAWSTPQDSQETQYF	TGTGCCTGGAGTACACCTCAAGACAGCCAAGAGACCCAGTACTTC
12	.	TRBV14	TRBJ2-3	.	CASSPSTDTQYF	TGTGCCAGCAGCCCTAGCACAGATACGCAGTATTTT
16	TRBD1	TRBV10-2	TRBJ1-2	.	CASSASGQGAVNGYTF	TGCGCCAGCAGTGCTTCGGGACAGGGGGCTGTCAATGGCTACACCTTC
14	.	TRBV7-9	TRBJ2-5	.	CASSRSGVQETQYF	TGTGCCAGCAGCAGATCCGGTGTTCAAGAGACCCAGTACTTC
16	TRBD2	TRBV7-9	TRBJ2-1	.	CASRPPGTTPNNEQFF	TGTGCCAGCAGACCACCCGGGACTACACCCAACAATGAGCAGTTCTTC
17	.	TRBV11-2	TRBJ2-1	.	CASSLGSYGSSYNEQFF	TGTGCCAGCAGCTTAGGGAGCTACGGTAGCTCCTACAATGAGCAGTTCTTC
16	TRBD1	TRBV4-1	TRBJ1-1	.	CASSPPLLGGGTEAFF	TGCGCCAGCAGCCCCCCTTTGTTAGGGGGCGGCACTGAAGCTTTCTTT
15	.	TRBV4-3	TRBJ1-4	.	CASSPSGSSSEKLFF	TGCGCCAGCAGCCCGTCGGGGTCGTCGAGTGAAAAACTGTTTTTT
13	TRBD1	TRBV4-1	TRBJ1-1	.	CASSHQGATEAFF	TGCGCCAGCAGCCATCAGGGGGCGACTGAAGCTTTCTTT
14	.	TRBV5-5	TRBJ1-1	.	CASSLETVNTEAFF	TGTGCCAGCAGCTTGGAGACAGTGAACACTGAAGCTTTCTTT
19	.	TRBV5-4	TRBJ2-1	.	CASSLTGHITTSSYNEQFF	TGTGCCAGCAGCTTAACGGGACACATAACTACGAGCTCCTACAATGAGCAGTTCTTC
13	TRBD1	TRBV5-6	TRBJ1-1	.	CASSFGQGAGAFF	TGTGCCAGCAGCTTTGGACAGGGAGCGGGAGCTTTCTTT
11	.	TRBV19	TRBJ2-7	.	CATEHSYEQYF	TGTGCCACGGAGCACTCCTACGAGCAGTACTTC
13	.	TRBV27	TRBJ2-1	.	CASRLPLSNEQFF	TGTGCCAGCAGACTGCCTTTGAGCAATGAGCAGTTCTTC